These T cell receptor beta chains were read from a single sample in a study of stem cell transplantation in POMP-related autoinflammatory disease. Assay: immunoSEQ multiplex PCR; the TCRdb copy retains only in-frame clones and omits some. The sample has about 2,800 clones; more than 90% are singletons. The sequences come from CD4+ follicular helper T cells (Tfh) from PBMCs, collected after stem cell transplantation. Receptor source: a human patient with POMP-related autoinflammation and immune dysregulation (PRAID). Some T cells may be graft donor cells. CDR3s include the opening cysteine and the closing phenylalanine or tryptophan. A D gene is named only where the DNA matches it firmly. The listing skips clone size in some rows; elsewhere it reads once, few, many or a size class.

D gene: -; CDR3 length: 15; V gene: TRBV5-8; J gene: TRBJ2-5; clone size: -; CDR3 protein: CASSFRVLNLETQYF; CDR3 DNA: TGTGCCAGCAGCTTTAGGGTCCTAAATTTGGAGACCCAGTACTTC
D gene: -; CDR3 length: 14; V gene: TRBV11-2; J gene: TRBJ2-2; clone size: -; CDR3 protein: CASSLMGWTGELFF; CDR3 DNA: TGTGCCAGCAGCTTAATGGGGTGGACCGGGGAGCTGTTTTTT
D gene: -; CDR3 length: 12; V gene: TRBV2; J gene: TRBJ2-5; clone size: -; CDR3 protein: CASISIGETQYF; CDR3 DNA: TGTGCCAGCATTAGCATAGGCGAGACCCAGTACTTC
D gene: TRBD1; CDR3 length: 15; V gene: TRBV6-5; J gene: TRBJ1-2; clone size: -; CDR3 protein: CASSYPQGVTYGYTF; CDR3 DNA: TGTGCCAGCAGTTACCCACAGGGGGTTACCTATGGCTACACCTTC
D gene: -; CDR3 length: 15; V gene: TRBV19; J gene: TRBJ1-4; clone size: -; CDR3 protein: CASTRRTDGGEKLFF; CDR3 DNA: TGTGCCAGTACCCGAAGGACAGATGGGGGAGAAAAACTGTTTTTT
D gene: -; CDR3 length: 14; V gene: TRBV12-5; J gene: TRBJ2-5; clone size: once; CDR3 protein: CASGSSTTQETQYF; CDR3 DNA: TGTGCTAGTGGTTCCTCGACAACGCAAGAGACCCAGTACTTC
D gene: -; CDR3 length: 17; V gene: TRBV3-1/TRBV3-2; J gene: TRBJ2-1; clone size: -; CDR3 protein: CASSHLALSSSYNEQFF; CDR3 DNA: TGTGCCAGCAGCCACCTCGCCCTTTCGAGCTCCTACAATGAGCAGTTCTTC
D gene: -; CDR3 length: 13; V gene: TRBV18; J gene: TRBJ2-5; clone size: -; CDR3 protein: CASSPGGEETQYF; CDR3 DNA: TGTGCCAGCTCACCCGGGGGAGAAGAGACCCAGTACTTC
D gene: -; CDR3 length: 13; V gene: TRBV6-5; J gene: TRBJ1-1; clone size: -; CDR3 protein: CASSTEGNTEAFF; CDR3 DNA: TGTGCCAGCTCTACGGAGGGGAACACTGAAGCTTTCTTT
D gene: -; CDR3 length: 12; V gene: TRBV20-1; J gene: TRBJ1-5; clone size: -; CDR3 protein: CSASEGKGTQHF; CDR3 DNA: TGCAGTGCTAGTGAAGGGAAAGGGACCCAGCATTTT